This T cell receptor beta chain was sequenced during a study of cytomegalovirus exposure and HLA in healthy donors. This CDR3 contains 13 residues. Germline CDR1 reads SEHNR; CDR2 reads FQNEAQ (reference sequence). Trimming took 10 bases from V and 6 from J; bases not matched to a gene: 12. In the PCR, 60 Vbeta and 13 Jbeta primers were used. Clones were sequenced by immunoSEQ multiplex PCR, and TCRdb holds only the in-frame ones, with some missing. The sample carries nearly 300,000 clones, roughly 88% recorded once. This chain joins TRBV7-9 and TRBJ2-7; 7 nucleotides align to TRBD1. The sample was PBMCs. The clonotype was recovered from a man aged 40-49 years in good health and CMV-seropositive. CDR3 protein: CATKGASSAEQYF. The CDR3 nucleotides are TGTGCCACCAAGGGGGCTTCCTCAGCCGAGCAGTACTTC. The full variable domain, completed using reference TRBV7-9 and TRBJ2-7, is DTGVSQNPRHKITKRGQNVTFRCDPISEHNRLYWYRQTLGQGPEFLTYFQNEAQLEKSRLLSDRFSAERPKGSFSTLEIQRTEQGDSAMYLCATKGASSAEQYFGPGTRLTVT.